The rows below give T cell receptor beta chains drawn from one sample of a study of Graves' ophthalmopathy and Graves' hyperthyroidism. TCRdb fed the multiplex PCR reads into MiXCR, producing one record per CDR3 protein. This repertoire shows some 410,000 distinct CDR3 sequences, about 21% found once; its top ten account for 2.5% to 3.5%. The sequenced sample consisted of peripheral blood. The source is a woman under 30 with stable Graves' hyperthyroidism. The CDR3 runs from the conserved cysteine through the conserved F or W.

>TRBJ2-5|TRBV7-8
CASSLVDRGQETQYF
>TRBJ2-7|TRBV24-1
CATSDLQRGSSYEQYF
>TRBJ2-5|TRBV5-1
CASSPSSGRPETQYF
>TRBJ2-7|TRBV6-1
CASGPYLGSYEQYF
>TRBJ2-7|TRBV11-2
CASSLGPGRIRNEQYF
>TRBJ1-5|TRBV6-1
CASSEGISNQPQHF
>TRBJ1-2|TRBV4-1
CASLGQPNYGYTF
>TRBJ1-3|TRBV6-1
CASIMTGPSSGNTIYF
>TRBJ2-7|TRBV4-1
CASSQVPRRGGYEQYF
>TRBJ1-5|TRBV20-1
CSASMGTGGNSNQPQHF